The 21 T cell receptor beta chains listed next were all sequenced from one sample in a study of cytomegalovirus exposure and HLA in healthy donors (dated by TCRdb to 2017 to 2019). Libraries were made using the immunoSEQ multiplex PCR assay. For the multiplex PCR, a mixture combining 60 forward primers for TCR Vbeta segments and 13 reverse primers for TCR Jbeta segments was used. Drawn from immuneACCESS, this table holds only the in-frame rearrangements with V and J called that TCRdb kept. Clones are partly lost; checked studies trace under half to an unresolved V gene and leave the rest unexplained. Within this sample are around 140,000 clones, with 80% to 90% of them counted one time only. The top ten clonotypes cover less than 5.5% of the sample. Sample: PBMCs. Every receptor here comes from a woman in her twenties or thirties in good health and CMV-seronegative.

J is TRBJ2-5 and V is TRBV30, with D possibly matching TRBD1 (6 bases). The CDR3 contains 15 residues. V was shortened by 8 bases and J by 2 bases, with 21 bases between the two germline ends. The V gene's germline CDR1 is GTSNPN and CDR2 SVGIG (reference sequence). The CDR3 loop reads CASEIGRGGQETQYF. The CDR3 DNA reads TGTGCCAGCGAGATAGGGAGAGGGGGACAAGAGACCCAGTACTTC.

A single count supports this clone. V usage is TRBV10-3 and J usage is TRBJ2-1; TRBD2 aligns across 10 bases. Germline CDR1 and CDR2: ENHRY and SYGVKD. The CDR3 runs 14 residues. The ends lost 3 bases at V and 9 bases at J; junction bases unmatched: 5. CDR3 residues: CAISDSSGRVEQFF. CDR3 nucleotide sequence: TGTGCCATCAGTGATTCGAGCGGGAGGGTTGAGCAGTTCTTC.

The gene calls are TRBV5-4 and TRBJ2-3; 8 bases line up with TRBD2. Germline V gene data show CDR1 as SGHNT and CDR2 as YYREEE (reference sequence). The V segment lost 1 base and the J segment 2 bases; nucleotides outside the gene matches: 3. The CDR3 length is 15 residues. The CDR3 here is CASSLRGGDTDTQYF. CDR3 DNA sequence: TGTGCCAGCAGCTTGCGGGGGGGCGACACAGATACGCAGTATTTT. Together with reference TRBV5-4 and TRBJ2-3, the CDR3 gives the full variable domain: ETGVTQSPTHLIKTRGQQVTLRCSSQSGHNTVSWYQQALGQGPQFIFQYYREEENGRGNFPPRFSGLQFPNYSSELNVNALELDDSALYLCASSLRGGDTDTQYFGPGTRLTVL.

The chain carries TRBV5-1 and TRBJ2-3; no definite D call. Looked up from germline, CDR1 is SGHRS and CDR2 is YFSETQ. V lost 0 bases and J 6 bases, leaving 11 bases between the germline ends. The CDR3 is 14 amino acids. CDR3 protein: CASSLEAGLDTQYF. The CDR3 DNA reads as TGCGCCAGCAGCTTGGAGGCAGGTTTGGATACGCAGTATTTT.

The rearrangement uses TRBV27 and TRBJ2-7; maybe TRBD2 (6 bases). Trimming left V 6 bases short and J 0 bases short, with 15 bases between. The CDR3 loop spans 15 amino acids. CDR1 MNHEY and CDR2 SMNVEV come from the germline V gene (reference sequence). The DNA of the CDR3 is TGTGCCAGCAGGGAGGGTTCGGGAAGCTCCTACGAGCAGTACTTC. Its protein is CASREGSGSSYEQYF.

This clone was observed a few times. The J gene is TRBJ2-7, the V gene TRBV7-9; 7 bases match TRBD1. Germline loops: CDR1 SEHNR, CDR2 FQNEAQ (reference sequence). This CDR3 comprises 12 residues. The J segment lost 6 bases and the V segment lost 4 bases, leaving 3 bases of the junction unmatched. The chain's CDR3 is CASSSPGGEQYF. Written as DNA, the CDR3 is TGTGCCAGCAGCTCCCCAGGGGGCGAGCAGTACTTC.

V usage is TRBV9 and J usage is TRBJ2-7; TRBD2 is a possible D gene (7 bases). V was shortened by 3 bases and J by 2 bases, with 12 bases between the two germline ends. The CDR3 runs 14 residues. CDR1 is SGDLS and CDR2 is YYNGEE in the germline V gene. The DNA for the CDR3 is TGTGCCAGCAGCGAGGGAGGGGGAACCTACGAGCAGTACTTC. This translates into CASSEGGGTYEQYF.

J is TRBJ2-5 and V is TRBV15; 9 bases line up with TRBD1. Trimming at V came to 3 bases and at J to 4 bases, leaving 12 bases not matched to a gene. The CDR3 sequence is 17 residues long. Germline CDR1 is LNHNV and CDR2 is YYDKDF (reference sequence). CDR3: CATSRVQGAPSGETQYF. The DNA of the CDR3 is TGTGCCACCAGCAGGGTACAGGGGGCGCCTTCTGGAGAGACCCAGTACTTC. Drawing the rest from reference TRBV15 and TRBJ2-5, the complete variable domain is DAMVIQNPRYQVTQFGKPVTLSCSQTLNHNVMYWYQQKSSQAPKLLFHYYDKDFNNEADTPDNFQSRRPNTSFCFLDIRSPGLGDTAMYLCATSRVQGAPSGETQYFGPGTRLLVL.

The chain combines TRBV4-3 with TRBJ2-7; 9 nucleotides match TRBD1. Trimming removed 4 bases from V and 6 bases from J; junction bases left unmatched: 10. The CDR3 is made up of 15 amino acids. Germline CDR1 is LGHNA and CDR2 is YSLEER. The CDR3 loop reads CASSLTDRGRVEQYF. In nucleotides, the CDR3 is TGCGCCAGCAGCCTAACTGACAGGGGGAGGGTCGAGCAGTACTTC.

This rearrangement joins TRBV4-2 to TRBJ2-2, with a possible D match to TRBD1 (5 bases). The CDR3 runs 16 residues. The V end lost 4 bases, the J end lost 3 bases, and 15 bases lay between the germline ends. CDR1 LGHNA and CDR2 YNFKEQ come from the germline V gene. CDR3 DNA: TGTGCCAGCAGCCCGACAGACTTCGGCGACACCGGGGAGCTGTTTTTT. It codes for CASSPTDFGDTGELFF.

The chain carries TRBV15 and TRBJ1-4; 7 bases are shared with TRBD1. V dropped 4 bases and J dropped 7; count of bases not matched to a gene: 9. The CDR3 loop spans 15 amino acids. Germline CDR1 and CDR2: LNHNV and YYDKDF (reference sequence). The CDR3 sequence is CATSTLPQGVEKLFF. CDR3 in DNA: TGTGCCACCAGCACCCTTCCGCAGGGGGTTGAAAAACTGTTTTTT. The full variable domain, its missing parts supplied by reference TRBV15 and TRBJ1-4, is DAMVIQNPRYQVTQFGKPVTLSCSQTLNHNVMYWYQQKSSQAPKLLFHYYDKDFNNEADTPDNFQSRRPNTSFCFLDIRSPGLGDTAMYLCATSTLPQGVEKLFFGSGTQLSVL.

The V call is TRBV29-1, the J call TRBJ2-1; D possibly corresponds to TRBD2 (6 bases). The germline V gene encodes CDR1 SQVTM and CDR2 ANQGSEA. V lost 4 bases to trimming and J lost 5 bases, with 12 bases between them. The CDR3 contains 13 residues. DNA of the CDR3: TGCAGCGTTGTACTAGCCCAAGACAATGAGCAGTTCTTC. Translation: CSVVLAQDNEQFF.

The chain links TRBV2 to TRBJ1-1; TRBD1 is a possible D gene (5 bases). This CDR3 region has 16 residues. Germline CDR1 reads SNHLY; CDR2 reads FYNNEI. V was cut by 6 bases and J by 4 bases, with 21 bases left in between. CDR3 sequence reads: CASSPRSGGFSTEAFF. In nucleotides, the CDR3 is TGTGCCAGCAGCCCCCGGAGCGGGGGATTTAGCACTGAAGCTTTCTTT.

This chain's CDR3 is CASSVTSASYEQYF. The CDR3 DNA reads TGTGCCAGCAGCGTGACTAGCGCTTCCTACGAGCAGTACTTC. The J gene is TRBJ2-7, the V gene TRBV5-4, with 8 nucleotides matching TRBD2. This CDR3 has 14 amino acids. V shed 4 bases and J 1 base; nucleotides not matched to a gene: 4. Germline CDR1 is SGHNT and CDR2 is YYREEE (reference sequence). The variable domain in full, completed from reference TRBV5-4 and TRBJ2-7, reads ETGVTQSPTHLIKTRGQQVTLRCSSQSGHNTVSWYQQALGQGPQFIFQYYREEENGRGNFPPRFSGLQFPNYSSELNVNALELDDSALYLCASSVTSASYEQYFGPGTRLTVT.

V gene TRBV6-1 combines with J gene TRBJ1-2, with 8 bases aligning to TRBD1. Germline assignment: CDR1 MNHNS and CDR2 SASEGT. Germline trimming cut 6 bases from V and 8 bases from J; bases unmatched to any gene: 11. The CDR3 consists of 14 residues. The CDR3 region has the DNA TGTGCCAGCAGCGTCAATGGGGACAGGTCGGGCTACACCTTC. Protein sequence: CASSVNGDRSGYTF.

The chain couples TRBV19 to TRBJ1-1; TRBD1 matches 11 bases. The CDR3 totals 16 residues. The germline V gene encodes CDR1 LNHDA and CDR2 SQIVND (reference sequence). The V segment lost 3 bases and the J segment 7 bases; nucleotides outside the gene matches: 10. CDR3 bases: TGTGCCAGTAGTATGGATGGTGGACAGGGGGCCTGTGAAGCTTTCTTT. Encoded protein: CASSMDGGQGACEAFF.

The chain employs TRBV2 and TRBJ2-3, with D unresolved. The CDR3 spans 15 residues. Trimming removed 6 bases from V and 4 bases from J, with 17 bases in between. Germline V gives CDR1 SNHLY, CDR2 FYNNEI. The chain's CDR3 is CASRGLTSGADTQYF. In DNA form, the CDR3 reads TGTGCCAGCAGGGGCCTAACCTCAGGTGCAGATACGCAGTATTTT.

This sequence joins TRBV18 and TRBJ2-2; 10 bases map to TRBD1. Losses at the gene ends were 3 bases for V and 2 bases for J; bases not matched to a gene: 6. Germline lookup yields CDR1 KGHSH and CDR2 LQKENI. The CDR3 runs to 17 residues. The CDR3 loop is CASSPGQGTANTGELFF. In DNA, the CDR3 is TGTGCCAGCTCACCGGGACAGGGGACGGCAAACACCGGGGAGCTGTTTTTT.

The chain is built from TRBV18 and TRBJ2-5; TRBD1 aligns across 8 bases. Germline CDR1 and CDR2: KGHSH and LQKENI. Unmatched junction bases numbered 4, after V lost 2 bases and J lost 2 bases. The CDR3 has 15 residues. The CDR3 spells CASSPSGGFQETQYF. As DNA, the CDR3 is TGTGCCAGCTCACCATCAGGGGGCTTTCAAGAGACCCAGTACTTC.

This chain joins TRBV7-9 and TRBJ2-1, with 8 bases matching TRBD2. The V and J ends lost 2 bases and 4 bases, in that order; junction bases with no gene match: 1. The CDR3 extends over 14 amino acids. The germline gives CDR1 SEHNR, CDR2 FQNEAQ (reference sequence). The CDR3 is CASSLSGGYNEQFF. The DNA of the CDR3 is TGTGCCAGCAGCTTAAGCGGGGGATACAATGAGCAGTTCTTC.

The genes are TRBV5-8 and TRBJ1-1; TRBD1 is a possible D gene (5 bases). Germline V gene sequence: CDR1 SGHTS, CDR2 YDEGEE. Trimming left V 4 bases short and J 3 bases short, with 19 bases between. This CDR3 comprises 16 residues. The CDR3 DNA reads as TGTGCCAGCAGCCTCCCATGGGGGGGAGGATACACTGAAGCTTTCTTT. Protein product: CASSLPWGGGYTEAFF.